This T cell receptor (beta chain) was documented in a study of T cell repertoires in cytomegalovirus infection. As regards this clonotype: Antigen: not known.

A single record per CDR3 protein comes from TCRdb applying MiXCR to the reads. The repertoire holds around 300,000 distinct CDR3 sequences, around 25% seen once, with approximately 12% in the top ten. The sequencing used cultured PBMCs, collected from culture after CMV antigen stimulation. This TCR was recovered from a human donor in good health (CMV status not recorded). Some clones in this sample may be carry-over from other donors' samples.

The CDR3 loop reads CASGGLAGIRSEQFF. Written as DNA, the CDR3 is TGTGCCAGCGGAGGACTAGCGGGCATCCGCAGTGAGCAGTTCTTC. The V call is TRBV14, the J call TRBJ2-1, with 11 bases lining up with TRBD2. This CDR3 spans 15 amino acids. Germline V gene data show CDR1 as SGHDN and CDR2 as FVKESK. Germline trimming cut 8 bases from V and 9 bases from J; bases unmatched to any gene: 12.